This is a list of T cell receptor beta chains from one sample in a study of identical twins. Each CDR3 protein is one row after TCRdb ran MiXCR on the 5' RACE reads. Of about 900,000 distinct CDR3 sequences in the sample, roughly an eighth are singletons; the top ten hold about 1.5%. These sequences were also reported in another study, on yellow fever vaccine responses in identical twins.

The sequenced sample was PBMCs. Every receptor here comes from a woman between 18 and 29 years old in good health. The CDR3 runs from the conserved cysteine through the conserved F or W. D genes are given only for firm matches. Size values are once, few and many counts, or a class for expanded clones, and some rows have none.

TRBJ2-2,NA,TRBV7-9,NA,CASSLRLALNTGELFF,TGTGCCAGCAGCTTAAGGTTAGCCCTGAACACCGGGGAGCTGTTTTTT
TRBJ2-5,NA,TRBV11-2,TRBD2,CASSHPGGAPRETQYF,TGTGCCAGCAGCCACCCGGGGGGGGCCCCCAGGGAGACCCAGTACTTC
TRBJ2-1,few,TRBV12-3/TRBV12-4,NA,CASAGTLSYNEQFF,TGTGCCAGCGCCGGGACTTTATCCTACAATGAGCAGTTCTTC
TRBJ2-7,NA,TRBV20-1,TRBD1,CSASDRASYEQYF,TGCAGTGCTAGCGACAGGGCCTCCTACGAGCAGTACTTC
TRBJ2-1,NA,TRBV20-1,TRBD2,CSARFGSGPSYNEQFF,TGCAGTGCTAGATTTGGTAGCGGGCCCTCCTACAATGAGCAGTTCTTC
TRBJ2-4,few,TRBV5-1,NA,CASSLASGAKNIQYF,TGCGCCAGCAGCTTGGCTTCCGGAGCCAAAAACATTCAGTACTTC
TRBJ2-4,NA,TRBV3-1,NA,CASSERQWSGDIQYF,TGTGCCAGCAGCGAACGGCAATGGAGTGGTGACATTCAGTACTTC
TRBJ1-5,few,TRBV2,NA,CASSGGLGGNQPQHF,TGTGCCAGCAGCGGGGGGCTGGGTGGCAATCAGCCCCAGCATTTT
TRBJ2-3,NA,TRBV7-8,NA,CASSSVLASDTQYF,TGTGCCAGCAGCTCGGTTCTTGCCTCAGATACGCAGTATTTT
TRBJ2-3,few,TRBV7-2,NA,CASSLVSGPPDTQYF,TGTGCCAGCAGCTTAGTTAGCGGCCCTCCAGATACGCAGTATTTT
TRBJ2-1,many,TRBV28,NA,CASRSSYNEQFF,TGTGCCAGCAGATCGTCCTACAATGAGCAGTTCTTC
TRBJ1-4,many,TRBV2,NA,CASSERPPATNEKLFF,TGTGCCAGCAGTGAACGTCCGCCAGCAACTAATGAAAAACTGTTTTTT
TRBJ2-2,NA,TRBV25-1,NA,CASSEFSTGELFF,TGTGCCAGCAGTGAATTTAGCACCGGGGAGCTGTTTTTT
TRBJ2-1,NA,TRBV3-1,TRBD2,CASSQRVGTTSGGLREQFF,TGTGCCAGCAGCCAAAGGGTAGGGACCACTAGCGGCGGTTTGAGGGAGCAGTTCTTC
TRBJ1-1,few,TRBV7-9,NA,CASSQQGNGAEAFF,TGTGCCAGCAGCCAACAGGGCAATGGGGCTGAAGCTTTCTTT
TRBJ2-5,NA,TRBV3-1,TRBD2,CASSQDSSKAGGGGETQYF,TGTGCCAGCAGCCAAGACTCCAGCAAAGCGGGGGGAGGAGGGGAGACCCAGTACTTC
TRBJ1-6,NA,TRBV12-3/TRBV12-4,NA,CASSWGGSPLHF,TGTGCCAGCAGTTGGGGGGGTTCACCCCTCCACTTT
TRBJ2-5,NA,TRBV4-1,NA,CASSQDLVLSRVASETQYF,TGCGCCAGCAGCCAAGATCTCGTCTTGAGCAGGGTGGCTTCAGAGACCCAGTACTTC
TRBJ1-2,NA,TRBV28,TRBD1,CASSYPDRADYGYTF,TGTGCCAGCAGTTACCCGGACAGGGCAGATTATGGCTACACCTTC
TRBJ2-1,NA,TRBV12-3/TRBV12-4,TRBD2,CASSPRLAGFRFF,TGTGCCAGCAGTCCACGACTAGCGGGGTTTAGGTTCTTC
TRBJ2-5,NA,TRBV11-1,NA,CASSLVGGSAGHQETQYF,TGTGCCAGCAGCTTAGTAGGAGGGTCGGCTGGGCACCAAGAGACCCAGTACTTC
TRBJ1-2,NA,TRBV18,NA,CASSLSGYGGYTF,TGTGCCAGCTCACTGTCAGGGTATGGTGGCTACACCTTC
TRBJ2-2,NA,TRBV19,TRBD2,CASSDPSGSFDTGELFF,TGTGCCAGTAGTGACCCTAGCGGGAGTTTTGACACCGGGGAGCTGTTTTTT
TRBJ2-7,few,TRBV12-3/TRBV12-4,NA,CASSFGPPDSSYEQYF,TGTGCCAGCAGTTTCGGGCCTCCCGACTCTAGTTACGAGCAGTACTTC
TRBJ2-3,few,TRBV6-1,TRBD2,CASSPIIGTKDTQYF,TGTGCCAGCAGCCCAATAATCGGGACTAAGGATACGCAGTATTTT
TRBJ2-1,few,TRBV2,NA,CASRGKNEQFF,TGTGCCAGCAGGGGAAAAAATGAGCAGTTCTTC
TRBJ1-2,NA,TRBV11-2,TRBD1,CASRFTIRDRDRFLDGYTF,TGTGCCAGCAGGTTTACCATCCGGGACAGGGATCGTTTCCTGGATGGCTACACCTTC
TRBJ2-5,NA,TRBV15,TRBD2,CATSRDVGLGNQETQYF,TGTGCCACCAGCAGAGATGTGGGACTAGGGAACCAAGAGACCCAGTACTTC
TRBJ1-6,few,TRBV5-1,TRBD1,CASSFSGGDNNSPLHF,TGCGCCAGCAGCTTTTCAGGGGGGGACAATAATTCACCCCTCCACTTT
TRBJ2-5,few,TRBV27,TRBD1,CASSPYSKTGLWETQYF,TGTGCCAGCAGTCCATACAGTAAGACAGGGCTATGGGAGACCCAGTACTTC
TRBJ2-2,NA,TRBV7-9,TRBD2,CASSLGEGPNTGELFF,TGTGCCAGCAGCTTAGGGGAGGGACCGAACACCGGGGAGCTGTTTTTT
TRBJ1-1,NA,TRBV5-1,NA,CASSPGPPNTEAFF,TGCGCCAGCAGCCCGGGACCGCCGAACACTGAAGCTTTCTTT
TRBJ2-2,few,TRBV7-9,NA,CASGEPGELFF,TGTGCCAGCGGGGAACCCGGGGAGCTGTTTTTT
TRBJ2-6,few,TRBV20-1,NA,CSASGASSGANVLTF,TGCAGTGCGAGTGGGGCGAGCTCTGGGGCCAACGTCCTGACTTTC
TRBJ2-1,few,TRBV10-3,NA,CAISESKGNEQFF,TGTGCCATCAGTGAGTCGAAGGGCAATGAGCAGTTCTTC
TRBJ2-1,NA,TRBV15,TRBD2,CATSRDTGLEYNEQFF,TGTGCCACCAGCAGAGACACGGGACTAGAATACAATGAGCAGTTCTTC
TRBJ2-7,few,TRBV27,TRBD1,CASMPPGQSYEQYF,TGTGCCAGCATGCCACCGGGACAGTCCTACGAGCAGTACTTC
TRBJ2-1,NA,TRBV19,NA,CASSMLNEQFF,TGTGCCAGTAGTATGTTGAATGAGCAGTTCTTC
TRBJ1-3,NA,TRBV6-1,NA,CASRNRVSGNTIYF,TGTGCCAGCAGGAACAGGGTTTCTGGAAACACCATATATTTT
TRBJ2-7,NA,TRBV12-3/TRBV12-4,TRBD1,CASSFGGWDSSYEQYF,TGTGCCAGCAGTTTCGGTGGGTGGGACAGCTCCTACGAGCAGTACTTC
TRBJ1-4,NA,TRBV6-5,NA,CASSYRQGGATNEKLFF,TGTGCCAGCAGTTACCGCCAGGGAGGGGCGACTAATGAAAAACTGTTTTTT
TRBJ2-2,NA,TRBV18,NA,CASSPEGVATGELFF,TGTGCCAGCTCACCGGAGGGGGTCGCCACCGGGGAGCTGTTTTTT
TRBJ1-5,NA,TRBV14,NA,CASSQDLLWGLGNQPQHF,TGTGCCAGCAGCCAAGACCTCCTGTGGGGCTTGGGCAATCAGCCCCAGCATTTT
TRBJ2-2,few,TRBV2,NA,CASSERGAGELFF,TGTGCCAGCAGTGAAAGGGGGGCCGGGGAGCTGTTTTTT
TRBJ2-5,NA,TRBV4-1,NA,CASSRTEVRARRETQYF,TGCGCCAGCAGCCGAACTGAAGTACGGGCCCGAAGAGAGACCCAGTACTTC
TRBJ2-3,NA,TRBV10-3,NA,CAISESKGISADTQYF,TGTGCCATCAGTGAGTCGAAAGGGATTAGTGCAGATACGCAGTATTTT
TRBJ1-2,NA,TRBV28,NA,CASTVDSRYGYTF,TGTGCCAGCACCGTCGACAGTCGGTATGGCTACACCTTC
TRBJ2-2,many,TRBV28,TRBD1,CASSFGTANTGELFF,TGTGCCAGCAGTTTCGGGACAGCGAACACCGGGGAGCTGTTTTTT
TRBJ2-1,few,TRBV12-3/TRBV12-4,TRBD2,CAGSGGDEQFF,TGTGCCGGGTCGGGGGGGGATGAGCAGTTCTTC
TRBJ2-3,few,TRBV28,NA,CASNSPTPTTDTQYF,TGTGCCAGCAACTCTCCTACCCCCACCACAGATACGCAGTATTTT
TRBJ2-1,NA,TRBV5-5,NA,CASIQDGAYNEQFF,TGTGCCAGCATCCAGGACGGCGCCTACAATGAGCAGTTCTTC
TRBJ2-1,few,TRBV6-1,NA,CASSPARDPRYNEQFF,TGTGCCAGCAGTCCCGCCCGGGATCCTCGCTACAATGAGCAGTTCTTC
TRBJ2-1,NA,TRBV10-1,TRBD1,CASSPLRGITYNEQFF,TGCGCCAGCAGTCCCCTCAGGGGGATCACCTACAATGAGCAGTTCTTC
TRBJ1-5,few,TRBV5-1,TRBD1,CASSLAGRGDYQPQHF,TGCGCCAGCAGCTTGGCTGGCAGGGGGGACTATCAGCCCCAGCATTTT
TRBJ2-5,NA,TRBV4-1,NA,CASSQAPAGLGETQYF,TGCGCCAGCAGCCAAGCCCCTGCTGGGCTAGGGGAGACCCAGTACTTC
TRBJ1-4,NA,TRBV20-1,NA,CSARFGRSNEKLFF,TGCAGTGCTAGATTCGGGCGGAGTAATGAAAAACTGTTTTTT
TRBJ1-2,few,TRBV19,TRBD1,CASSIRPRTGPYGYTF,TGTGCCAGTAGTATTAGGCCCCGGACAGGGCCCTATGGCTACACCTTC
TRBJ2-5,NA,TRBV29-1,NA,CSVGRGRVETQYF,TGCAGCGTTGGACGGGGGCGGGTGGAGACCCAGTACTTC
TRBJ1-4,many,TRBV27,NA,CASSRGTVNEKLFF,TGTGCCAGCAGCCGTGGGACGGTAAATGAAAAACTGTTTTTT
TRBJ1-5,NA,TRBV28,NA,CASSLLGPFNQPQHF,TGTGCCAGCAGTTTATTAGGACCGTTCAATCAGCCCCAGCATTTT